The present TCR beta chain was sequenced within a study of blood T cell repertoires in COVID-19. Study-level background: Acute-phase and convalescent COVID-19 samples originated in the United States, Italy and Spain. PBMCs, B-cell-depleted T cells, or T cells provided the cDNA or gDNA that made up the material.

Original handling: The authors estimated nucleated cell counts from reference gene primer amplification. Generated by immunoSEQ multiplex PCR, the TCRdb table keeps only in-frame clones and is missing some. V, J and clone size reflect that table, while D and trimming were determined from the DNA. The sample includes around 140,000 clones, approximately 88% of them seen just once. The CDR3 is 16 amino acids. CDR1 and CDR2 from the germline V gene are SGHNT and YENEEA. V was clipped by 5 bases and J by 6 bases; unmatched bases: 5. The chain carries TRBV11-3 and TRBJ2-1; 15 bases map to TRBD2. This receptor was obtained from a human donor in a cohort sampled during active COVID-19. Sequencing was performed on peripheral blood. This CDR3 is CASSGRTSGRVNEQFF. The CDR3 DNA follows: TGTGCCAGCAGCGGGCGGACTAGCGGGAGGGTCAATGAGCAGTTCTTC. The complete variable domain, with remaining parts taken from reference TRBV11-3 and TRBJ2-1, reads EAGVVQSPRYKIIEKKQPVAFWCNPISGHNTLYWYLQNLGQGPELLIRYENEEAVDDSQLPKDRFSAERLKGVDSTLKIQPAELGDSAVYLCASSGRTSGRVNEQFFGPGTRLTVL.